The 21 T cell receptor beta chains below were found in one sample sequenced in a study of T cells after yellow fever vaccination. TCRdb redid the calling of the 5' RACE reads with MiXCR, one entry per CDR3 protein. The repertoire has a few hundred thousand distinct CDR3 sequences, roughly 5.6% of them found once; the top ten carry around 3.5%. Specimen: CD4+ T cells sorted from PBMCs, collected on the day of the yellow fever booster vaccination. The origin of the receptors is a man between 18 and 35 years old who received the YFV17D yellow fever vaccine.

This clonotype was counted a few times. The chain couples TRBV18 to TRBJ1-1; D gene uncertain. The CDR3 runs 14 residues. The germline V gene encodes CDR1 KGHSH and CDR2 LQKENI. Trimming pared 4 bases from V and 1 base from J, leaving 10 bases between. The CDR3 region is CASSLLDTNTEAFF. The CDR3 nucleotides read TGTGCCAGCTCACTACTCGACACGAACACTGAAGCTTTCTTT.

CDR3 nucleotide sequence: TGTGCCAGCAGCCCGGGACAGGGACTCTCTGGAAACACCATATATTTT. Amino acids: CASSPGQGLSGNTIYF. The V gene is TRBV11-3, the J gene TRBJ1-3; 9 bases are shared with TRBD1. The CDR3 consists of 16 residues. Germline V CDR1 and CDR2: SGHNT, YENEEA. V was clipped by 5 bases and J by 0 bases; unmatched bases: 5.

In its sample, this clonotype was seen many times. The chain has TRBV5-1 and TRBJ2-2; TRBD1 matches 7 bases. Unmatched junction bases numbered 13, after V lost 4 bases and J lost 4 bases. The CDR3 loop spans 17 amino acids. The germline CDR1 and CDR2 sequences are SGHRS and YFSETQ. The CDR3: CASSMGARQGSTGELFF. For the CDR3, the DNA is TGCGCCAGCAGCATGGGGGCTAGACAGGGATCCACCGGGGAGCTGTTTTTT. The full variable domain, rest sourced from reference TRBV5-1 and TRBJ2-2, is KAGVTQTPRYLIKTRGQQVTLSCSPISGHRSVSWYQQTPGQGLQFLFEYFSETQRNKGNFPGRFSGRQFSNSRSEMNVSTLELGDSALYLCASSMGARQGSTGELFFGEGSRLTVL.

V gene TRBV4-2 combines with J gene TRBJ2-5, with 8 bases that match TRBD2. Germline trimming cut 1 base from V and 1 base from J; bases unmatched to any gene: 5. Per germline, CDR1 LGHNA and CDR2 YNFKEQ. This CDR3 spans 16 amino acids. CDR3 sequence reads: CASSQVVGGVQETQYF. CDR3 bases: TGTGCCAGCAGCCAAGTTGTCGGGGGGGTCCAAGAGACCCAGTACTTC.

This clonotype was picked up many times. The chain combines TRBV6-6 with TRBJ2-7; D is unresolved. Germline V gene data show CDR1 as MNHNY and CDR2 as SVGAGI (reference sequence). V was cut by 8 bases and J by 1 base, with 12 bases left in between. This CDR3 has 13 amino acids. CDR3 nucleotides: TGTGCCAGCGGAAGACCCAGGTCCTACGAGCAGTACTTC. It codes for CASGRPRSYEQYF.

J is TRBJ2-2 and V is TRBV29-1, with 11 bases identical to TRBD1. CDR1 is SQVTM and CDR2 is ANQGSEA in the germline V gene. CDR3 length: 15 amino acids. The V gene end was trimmed by 6 bases and the J gene end by 5 bases; junction bases not matched to a gene: 8. The CDR3 reads CSVRRDRGDTGELFF. The CDR3 coding sequence is TGCAGCGTGCGTCGGGACAGGGGGGATACCGGGGAGCTGTTTTTT.

The table lists this clonotype with a few counts. V gene TRBV6-2 or TRBV6-3 combines with J gene TRBJ2-5; D may be TRBD1 or TRBD2 (5 bases each). The CDR3 totals 16 residues. The V gene's germline CDR1 is MNHEY and CDR2 SVGEGT. The V and J ends lost 4 bases and 5 bases respectively, with 20 bases between them. The chain's CDR3 is CASSSPRGRLWETQYF. The DNA for the CDR3 is TGTGCCAGCAGTTCCCCTCGGGGACGGCTCTGGGAGACCCAGTACTTC.

The chain uses TRBV7-9 and TRBJ1-2; D remains ambiguous. Germline CDR1 is SEHNR and CDR2 is FQNEAQ (reference sequence). V was cut by 1 base and J by 8 bases, with 11 bases left in between. The CDR3 covers 13 residues. In nucleotides, the CDR3 is TGTGCCAGCAGCTTAGAAGGCGTGTCGGGCTACACCTTC. This codes for CASSLEGVSGYTF.

This clonotype was observed a handful of times. This chain joins TRBV6-5 and TRBJ2-7; 8 nucleotides match TRBD2. The CDR3 runs to 13 residues. In germline, CDR1 is MNHEY, CDR2 SVGAGI. After removal of 6 bases from V and 4 bases from J, the junction contained 5 bases not matched to a gene. In DNA, the CDR3 is TGTGCCAGCAGACGGGGGGGTATGTACGAGCAGTACTTC. It encodes CASRRGGMYEQYF.

This rearrangement joins TRBV12-5 to TRBJ2-3; 10 bases agree with TRBD1. Trimming took 4 bases from V and 3 from J; bases not matched to a gene: 10. CDR1 and CDR2 from the germline V gene are LGHNT and FRNRAP. CDR3 size: 17 residues. The CDR3 region has the DNA TGTGCTAGTGGTTCTTCGACAGGGGGCTCTTGGACAGATACGCAGTATTTT. Its translation is CASGSSTGGSWTDTQYF.

This sequence joins TRBV5-5 and TRBJ1-2, with 8 nucleotides matching TRBD1. Per germline, CDR1 SGHKS and CDR2 YYEKEE (reference sequence). With V trimmed by 2 bases and J by 4 bases, 10 bases remained unmatched. There are 16 residues in the CDR3. The CDR3 sequence is CASSLEGQGMAYGYTF. In nucleotides, the CDR3 is TGTGCCAGCAGCTTAGAAGGACAGGGCATGGCCTATGGCTACACCTTC.

The gene calls are TRBV7-8 and TRBJ2-7, with D possibly TRBD1 on 6 matching bases. With 5 bases removed from V and 0 bases from J, the gap between germline ends came to 11 bases. The CDR3 runs to 14 residues. Germline V gene data show CDR1 as SGHVS and CDR2 as FQNEAQ. The CDR3 protein is CASSIRGRSYEQYV. CDR3 DNA sequence: TGTGCCAGCAGCATCAGGGGCCGCTCCTACGAGCAGTACGTC.

Notes on this clonotype: An end of the junction differs from the germline gene, which may be a read error. The DNA of the CDR3 is TGTGCCAGCTGCTTGTCCGACAGGGTTAATGAAAAACTGTTTTTT. It yields the protein CASCLSDRVNEKLFF. V is TRBV5-4 and J is TRBJ1-4; 7 bases align to TRBD1. The length of the CDR3 is 15 residues. CDR1 is SGHNT, CDR2 YYREEE, per germline (reference sequence).

At least ten counts were recorded for this clonotype. This chain joins TRBV5-1 and TRBJ2-3, with D unclear. Germline V gene data show CDR1 as SGHRS and CDR2 as YFSETQ. This CDR3 has 12 residues. V gave up 5 bases and J gave up 5 bases, with 9 bases separating them. DNA of the CDR3: TGCGCCAGCAGTCTGATTGGAGATACGCAGTATTTT. It yields the protein CASSLIGDTQYF. The full variable domain, with the rest looked up from reference TRBV5-1 and TRBJ2-3, is KAGVTQTPRYLIKTRGQQVTLSCSPISGHRSVSWYQQTPGQGLQFLFEYFSETQRNKGNFPGRFSGRQFSNSRSEMNVSTLELGDSALYLCASSLIGDTQYFGPGTRLTVL.

The chain combines TRBV12-3 or TRBV12-4 with TRBJ2-4; D perhaps matches TRBD1 (5 bases). The CDR3 runs 15 residues. V lost 3 bases to trimming and J lost 0 bases, with 9 bases between them. CDR3 nucleotides: TGTGCCAGCAGTTTCTGGGGCGTAGCCAAAAACATTCAGTACTTC. Translated, it gives CASSFWGVAKNIQYF.

Only a few counts were recorded for this clonotype. This chain connects TRBV6-5 to TRBJ1-3, with D maybe TRBD1 (5 bases). The CDR3 extends over 12 amino acids. The ends were cut back, 7 bases at V and 3 bases at J, with 7 bases in the middle. The germline CDR1 and CDR2 sequences are MNHEY and SVGAGI. The CDR3 region is CASMGDGNTIYF. CDR3 DNA: TGTGCCAGCATGGGGGATGGAAACACCATATATTTT.

This clonotype was counted between two and nine times. The chain uses TRBV7-9 and TRBJ1-3; D gene uncertain. The germline V gene encodes CDR1 SEHNR and CDR2 FQNEAQ (reference sequence). V was clipped by 4 bases and J by 0 bases, with 10 bases between them. This CDR3 spans 15 amino acids. CDR3 DNA sequence: TGTGCCAGCAGCTCCTTAGGGTTCTCTGGAAACACCATATATTTT. Translated, it gives CASSSLGFSGNTIYF.

This clonotype turned up a few times. The rearrangement links TRBV5-4 to TRBJ1-2; 9 positions agree with TRBD1. The CDR3 is 18 amino acids. The V gene end was trimmed by 3 bases and the J gene end by 3 bases; junction bases not matched to a gene: 15. In germline, CDR1 is SGHNT, CDR2 YYREEE (reference sequence). CDR3 nucleotides: TGTGCCAGCAGCTCTATAAAGAGGACAGGGGCCGGGGACTATGGCTACACCTTC. The encoded protein is CASSSIKRTGAGDYGYTF.

This clonotype was detected only a few times. The rearrangement uses TRBV6-5 and TRBJ1-1; the D gene is possibly TRBD1 (5 bases). With 5 bases removed from V and 1 base from J, the gap between germline ends came to 11 bases. This CDR3 contains 14 residues. Germline CDR1 MNHEY, CDR2 SVGAGI. The CDR3 protein is CASSNGRANTEAFF. In DNA, the CDR3 is TGTGCCAGCAGTAACGGCAGGGCGAACACTGAAGCTTTCTTT.

This clonotype was seen only a few times. This chain connects TRBV6-5 to TRBJ2-7, with 11 nucleotides matching TRBD1. CDR3 length: 13 residues. Germline V gives CDR1 MNHEY, CDR2 SVGAGI. V trimming: 6 bases; J trimming: 6 bases; junction bases outside the gene matches: 4. The CDR3 DNA sequence: TGTGCCAGCAGCACCGGGACAGGGGGCGAGCAGTACTTC. This sequence encodes CASSTGTGGEQYF.

The gene calls are TRBV27 and TRBJ2-1; no clear D. Germline V CDR1 and CDR2: MNHEY, SMNVEV (reference sequence). The germline V and J ends were trimmed by 6 bases and 6 bases, with 6 bases remaining between them. The CDR3 consists of 11 residues. CDR3 residues: CASRLGNEQFF. The CDR3 nucleotides read TGTGCCAGCAGGCTGGGCAATGAGCAGTTCTTC.